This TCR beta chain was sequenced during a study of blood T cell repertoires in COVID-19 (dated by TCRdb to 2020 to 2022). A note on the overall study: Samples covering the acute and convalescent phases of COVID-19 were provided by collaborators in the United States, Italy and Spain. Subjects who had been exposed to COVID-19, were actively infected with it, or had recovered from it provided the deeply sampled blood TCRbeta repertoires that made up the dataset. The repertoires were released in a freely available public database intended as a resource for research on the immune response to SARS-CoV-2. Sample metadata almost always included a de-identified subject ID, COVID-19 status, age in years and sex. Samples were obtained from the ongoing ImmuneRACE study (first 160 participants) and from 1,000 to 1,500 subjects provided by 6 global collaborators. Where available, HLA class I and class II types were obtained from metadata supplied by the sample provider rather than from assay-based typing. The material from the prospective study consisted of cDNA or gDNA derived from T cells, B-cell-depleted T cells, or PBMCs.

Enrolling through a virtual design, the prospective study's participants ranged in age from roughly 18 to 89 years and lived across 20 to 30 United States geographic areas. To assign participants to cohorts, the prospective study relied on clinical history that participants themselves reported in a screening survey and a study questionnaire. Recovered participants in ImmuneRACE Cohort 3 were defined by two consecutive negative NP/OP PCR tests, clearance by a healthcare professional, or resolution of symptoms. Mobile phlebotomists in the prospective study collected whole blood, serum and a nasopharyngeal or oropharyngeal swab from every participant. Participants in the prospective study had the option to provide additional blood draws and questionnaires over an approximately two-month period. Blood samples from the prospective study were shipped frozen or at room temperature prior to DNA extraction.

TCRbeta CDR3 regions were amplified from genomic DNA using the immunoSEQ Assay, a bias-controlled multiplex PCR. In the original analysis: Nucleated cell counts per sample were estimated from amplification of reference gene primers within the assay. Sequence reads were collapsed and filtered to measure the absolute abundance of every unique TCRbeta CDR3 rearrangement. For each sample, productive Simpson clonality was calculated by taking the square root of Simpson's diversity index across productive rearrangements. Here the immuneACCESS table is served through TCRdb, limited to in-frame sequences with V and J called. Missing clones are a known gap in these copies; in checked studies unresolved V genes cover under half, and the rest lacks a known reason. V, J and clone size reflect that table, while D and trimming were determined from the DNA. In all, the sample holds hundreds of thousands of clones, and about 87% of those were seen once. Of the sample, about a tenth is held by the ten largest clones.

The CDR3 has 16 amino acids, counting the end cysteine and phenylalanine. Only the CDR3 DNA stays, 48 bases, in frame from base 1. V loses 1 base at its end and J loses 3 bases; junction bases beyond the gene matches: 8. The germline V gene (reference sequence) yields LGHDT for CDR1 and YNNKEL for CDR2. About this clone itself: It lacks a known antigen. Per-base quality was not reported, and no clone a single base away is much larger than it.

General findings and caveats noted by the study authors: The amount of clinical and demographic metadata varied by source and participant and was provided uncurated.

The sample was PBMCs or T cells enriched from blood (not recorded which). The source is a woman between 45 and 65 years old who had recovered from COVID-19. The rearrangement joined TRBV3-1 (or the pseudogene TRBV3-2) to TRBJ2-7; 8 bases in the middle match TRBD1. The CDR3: CASSQVAAGGGYEQYF. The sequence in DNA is TGTGCCAGCAGCCAAGTCGCGGCAGGGGGCGGCTACGAGCAGTACTTC.